The sequence of this T cell receptor (beta chain) was determined in a study of OX40 agonist ivuxolimab in advanced cancers. Turning to the study itself: Patients achieving partial responses numbered three: one hepatocellular carcinoma case and two cutaneous melanoma cases.

Per the germline V gene, CDR1 is ENHRY and CDR2 is SYGVKD. Trimming left V 6 bases short and J 1 base short, with 9 bases between. The CDR3 sequence is 13 residues long. The table came from immunoSEQ multiplex PCR; TCRdb's copy has only in-frame clones and leaves some out. Here the sample spans approximately 70,000 clones, over 60% being singletons. The source is an adult with an advanced solid tumor such as melanoma, head and neck, liver or kidney cancer. Sequences were derived from CD4+ or CD8+ T cells sorted from blood, sampled in a trial of the OX40 agonist ivuxolimab. The chain recombines TRBV10-3 with TRBJ1-1; D is possibly TRBD1 (5 bases). Here the CDR3 reads CAIRDNENTEAFF. CDR3 coding DNA: TGTGCCATCAGGGACAACGAGAACACTGAAGCTTTCTTT.